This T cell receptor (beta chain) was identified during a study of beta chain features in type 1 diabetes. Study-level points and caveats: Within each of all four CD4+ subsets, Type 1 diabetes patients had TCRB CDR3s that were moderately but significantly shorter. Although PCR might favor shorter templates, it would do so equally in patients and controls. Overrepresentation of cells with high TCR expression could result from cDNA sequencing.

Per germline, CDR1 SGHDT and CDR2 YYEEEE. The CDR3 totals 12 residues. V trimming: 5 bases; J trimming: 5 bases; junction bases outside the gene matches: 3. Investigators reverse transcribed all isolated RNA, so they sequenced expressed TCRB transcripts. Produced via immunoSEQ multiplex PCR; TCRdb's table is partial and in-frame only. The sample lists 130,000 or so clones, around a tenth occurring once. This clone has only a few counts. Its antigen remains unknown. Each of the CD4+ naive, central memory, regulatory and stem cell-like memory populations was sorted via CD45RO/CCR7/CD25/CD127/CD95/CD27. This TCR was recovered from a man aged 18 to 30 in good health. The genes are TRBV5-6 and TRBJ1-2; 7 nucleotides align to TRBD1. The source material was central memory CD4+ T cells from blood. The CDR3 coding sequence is TGTGCCAGCAGGCGACAGGGATATGGCTACACCTTC. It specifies CASRRQGYGYTF.